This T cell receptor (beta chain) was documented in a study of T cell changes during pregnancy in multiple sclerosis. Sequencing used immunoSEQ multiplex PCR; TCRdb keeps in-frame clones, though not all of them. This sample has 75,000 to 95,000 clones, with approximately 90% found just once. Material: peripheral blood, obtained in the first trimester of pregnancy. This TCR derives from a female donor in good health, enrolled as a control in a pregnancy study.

This chain's CDR3 is CASSHDRGETQYF. CDR3 bases: TGTGCCAGCAGCCACGACAGGGGGGAGACCCAGTACTTC. The rearrangement joins TRBV7-2 to TRBJ2-5, with TRBD1 matching over 9 bases. Trimming removed 5 bases from V and 5 bases from J; junction bases left unmatched: 3. The CDR3 length is 13 residues. The germline CDR1 and CDR2 sequences are SGHTA and FQGNSA.